This TCR beta chain was observed in a study of T cells in Graves' hyperthyroidism and ophthalmopathy. This CDR3 is built from 18 residues. V was clipped by 5 bases and J by 0 bases, with 20 bases between them. CDR1 is SGHTA and CDR2 is FQGNSA in the germline V gene. Study-level results: Ophthalmopathy stood apart from stable hyperthyroidism in a 13 V-J model. Ophthalmopathy, as predicted by the model, came a median approximately 6.5 months after the prediction. The majority of expanded thyroid clonotypes above 0.001 also appeared in blood.

The hyperthyroidism patients had all been newly diagnosed, and their disease duration was under 2 months. Their ages ranged from 18 to 65 years. Remarks on this clonotype: Its target is not known. A read error may be the cause here, since a much bigger clone is one base away.

TCR beta CDR3 sequences were amplified from RNA transcripts. TCR CDR3 underwent first-round RT-PCR with the HTBI primer set. MiXCR, run by TCRdb on the multiplex PCR reads, gives a single entry per CDR3 protein. This table has hundreds of thousands of distinct CDR3 sequences, 14% appearing once. The source material was blood. This sequence joins TRBV7-2 and TRBJ2-4; D gene uncertain. The receptor was isolated from a woman aged 18-29 years with Graves' hyperthyroidism. CDR3 sequence: CASSAPYSVRSAKNIQYF. The CDR3 coding sequence is TGTGCCAGCAGCGCCCCCTACAGTGTTCGTTCAGCCAAAAACATTCAGTACTTC. Full variable domain (outside the CDR3, taken from reference TRBV7-2 and TRBJ2-4): GAGVSQSPSNKVTEKGKDVELRCDPISGHTALYWYRQSLGQGLEFLIYFQGNSAPDKSGLPSDRFSAERTGGSVSTLTIQRTQQEDSAVYLCASSAPYSVRSAKNIQYFGAGTRLSVL.